This T cell receptor (beta chain) was sequenced in a study of beta chain features in type 1 diabetes (dated by TCRdb to 2017 to 2018). Notes on the research overall: Mean age, gender distribution, total cell number and subset yield did not differ between patients and healthy donors. Across all samples, about 110 million sorted cells were examined, and cell number per subset correlated strongly with RNA yield. The study compared TCRB repertoires of sorted circulating CD4+ T cell subsets between recently diagnosed type 1 diabetes patients and matched healthy donors. Whereas all 30 or so donors provided naive and central memory subsets, regulatory and stem cell-like memory subsets were isolated from just 8 patients and roughly 8 healthy donors.

Per the germline V gene, SGDLS is the CDR1 and YYNGEE is the CDR2. There are 16 amino acids in the CDR3, from cysteine to phenylalanine inclusive. Just the 48-base CDR3 DNA is kept, in frame starting at base 1. V loses 0 bases at its end and J loses 8 bases; junction bases beyond the gene matches: 11. The entire isolated RNA was reverse transcribed using the High Capacity cDNA Reverse Transcription Kit, and thus expressed TCRB transcripts were sequenced. Deep immunoSEQ sequencing was performed on naive, central memory and regulatory T cell samples, with an average of about 3.57 million total reads per sample. Sorted cells were lysed in RLT buffer, and RNA was extracted using DNase-treated RNeasy Micro or Mini kits according to cell number. To prevent cross-contamination, each cell subset was processed individually, whereas patient and healthy donor samples were processed jointly. The immunoSEQ multiplex PCR was used to amplify TCRB sequences from cDNA, yielding 87-bp fragments that span the CDR3 region. Sequencing of the amplicons was performed on the Illumina HiSeq platform. The original methods were these. Synthetic template baselines were used to correct PCR bias computationally, reads within Hamming distance 2 were collapsed, and singletons that could not be merged were discarded. Reads were aligned to IMGT to assign V, D and J genes, CDR3 length, and insertions or deletions at six rearrangement sites. Within each subset, clonotype counts were normalized to sorted cell number, and only after that were true diversity and Gini coefficients computed with the tcR R package. Repertoire sharing was quantified using the overlap coefficient calculated on TCRB nucleotide sequences. Out-of-frame TCRB sequences from naive cells were analyzed as a proxy for the pre-selection repertoire. TCRdb obtained this table from immuneACCESS and retained in-frame rearrangements with V and J assigned. These tables miss some clones; where compared with another copy, unresolved V genes account for less than half of the shortfall, and the remainder is unexplained. D and trimming were read from the DNA, whereas the V and J calls and clone size are those reported in that table. The sample profile shows about 470,000 clones; 30% of them were found once. The ten biggest clones cover 0.065% of the sample.

Each donor gave one peripheral blood draw, approximately 110 mL on average, collected into heparinised tubes. Naive, central memory, regulatory and stem cell-like memory CD4+ T cells were sorted on a BD FACSAria II using a panel including CD45RO, CCR7, CD25, CD127, CD95 and CD27. Every sorted population had a purity above 95%. PBMCs were separated immediately by Lymphoprep density gradient centrifugation and were stained directly, without being cultured. To minimize batch effects, samples were stained and sorted in pairs, one healthy donor with one patient per experiment. Regarding this clone: There is no known antigen for this receptor. Base qualities are not provided; no much larger clone lies one nucleotide away.

General findings and caveats noted by the study authors: Because cDNA rather than genomic DNA was sequenced, highly expressing activated cells could have been over-represented, although no difference in activation and CD3 levels was found between groups. Because the HLA sub-analyses included only small numbers of individuals, any influence of HLA type on TCRB rearrangement was left unresolved. PCR may preferentially amplify shorter templates, but because patient and control samples were amplified and corrected together, any resulting skew would affect both groups equally. A moderate but significant shortening of TCRB CDR3 length was observed in type 1 diabetes patients in all four CD4+ subsets. Naive, central memory and regulatory TCRB repertoires appeared to be more similar among patients than among healthy donors. At VDJ recombination sites, type 1 diabetes patients had fewer insertions and more deleted nucleotides, which implies abnormalities in thymic rearrangement.

This TCR was recovered from a man aged 18 to 30 in good health. Sequencing was carried out using naive CD4+ T cells from blood. The cell subset or site tag for this specimen amounts to: true naive CD4+ T cells. This chain is built from TRBV9 and TRBJ2-1, and TRBD2 matches 7 of the central bases. Here the CDR3 is given as CASSVVGSSGVYEQFF. The sequence in DNA is TGTGCCAGCAGCGTAGTTGGGTCTAGCGGTGTGTATGAGCAGTTCTTC.